This T cell receptor beta chain was profiled in a study of T cells in Graves' hyperthyroidism and ophthalmopathy. Study conclusions and caveats: Ophthalmopathy, as predicted by the model, came a median approximately 6.5 months after the prediction. Blood also held most thyroid clonotypes expanded beyond 0.001.

RNA transcripts were the template for amplifying TCR beta CDR3 regions. HTBI primers drove first-round RT-PCR of the TCR CDR3. TCRdb re-called the multiplex PCR reads through MiXCR, storing one row per CDR3 protein. The sample holds 600,000 to 850,000 distinct CDR3 sequences; under 20% are singletons and the top ten take approximately 15%. Trimming took 6 bases from V and 5 from J, leaving 13 bases between them. The CDR3 runs 13 residues. CDR1 and CDR2 (germline): MNHNS, SASEGT. This clonotype was observed a few times. The antigen is unknown. The source is a woman in her forties or fifties with Graves' hyperthyroidism that later progressed to Graves' ophthalmopathy. This rearrangement joins TRBV6-1 to TRBJ2-5; D possibly corresponds to TRBD1 (6 bases). Material: blood. The CDR3: CASSQRTVETQYF. The CDR3 bases are TGTGCCAGCAGCCAAAGGACAGTTGAGACCCAGTACTTC.